What follows are 4 T cell receptor beta chains derived from one specimen sequenced in a study of T cell responses to AZD1222 COVID-19 vaccine. Data came from immunoSEQ multiplex PCR; TCRdb stores just in-frame clones and leaves some out. The table shows roughly 130,000 clones, with roughly nine tenths occurring only once. The sample in question was peripheral blood, obtained on day 0 of AZD1222 vaccination. These receptors came from an adult in good health.

This chain uses TRBV5-1 with TRBJ1-3; D gene ambiguous. V was cut by 4 bases and J by 0 bases, with 11 bases left in between. CDR1 SGHRS and CDR2 YFSETQ come from the germline V gene. CDR3 length equals 15 residues. CDR3: CASSLSGDSGNTIYF. CDR3 nucleotides: TGCGCCAGCAGCCTGTCGGGAGACTCTGGAAACACCATATATTTT.

V is TRBV5-1 and J is TRBJ1-5; maybe TRBD1 (5 bases). CDR1 and CDR2 (germline): SGHRS, YFSETQ. V lost 0 bases, J lost 4 bases, and 8 bases lay in between. This CDR3 region has 14 residues. This CDR3 reads CASSLGGTNQPQHF. CDR3 coding DNA: TGCGCCAGCAGCTTGGGGGGGACTAATCAGCCCCAGCATTTT.

V and J are TRBV19 and TRBJ1-1, with TRBD1 matching 8 bases. The CDR3 loop spans 14 amino acids. CDR1 is LNHDA and CDR2 is SQIVND in the germline V gene (reference sequence). V lost 5 bases, J lost 11 bases, and 13 bases stayed unmatched. Written as DNA, the CDR3 is TGTGCCAGTAGTTCCGACAGGGGCAGCGCCGGTGCTTTCTTT. It translates to CASSSDRGSAGAFF.

The rearrangement uses TRBV4-1 and TRBJ2-2; the D gene is possibly TRBD1 (6 bases). Trimming cost V 2 bases and J 0 bases, with 10 bases left between them. This CDR3 has 16 residues. Per germline, CDR1 MGHRA and CDR2 YSYEKL. In DNA form, the CDR3 reads TGCGCCAGCAGCCAACCACAGGGAACGAACACCGGGGAGCTGTTTTTT. Translating it yields CASSQPQGTNTGELFF.